The T cell receptor beta chain described here comes from a study of response to subunit inactivated influenza vaccine. Broader study findings: Every seasonal influenza vaccination brings in few new T cells, the authors suggested.

There are 13 residues in the CDR3. Germline V gene sequence: CDR1 LGHDT, CDR2 YNNKEL (reference sequence). Trimming pared 1 base from V and 5 bases from J, leaving 8 bases between. TCRdb recomputed calls from the RT-PCR reads with MiXCR, one row per CDR3 protein. The table lists more than 450,000 distinct CDR3 sequences, approximately 7.1% of them singletons. This clonotype was recorded a few times. Its antigen is as yet unknown. This TCR was sampled from a man between 50 and 69 years old who received an inactivated influenza vaccine. The V and J genes are TRBV3-1 and TRBJ2-5; D is ambiguous. The source material was PBMCs from blood, sampled less than 30 months after vaccination. DNA of the CDR3: TGTGCCAGCAGCCAAGGGGTAGAGGAGACCCAGTACTTC. As protein: CASSQGVEETQYF.